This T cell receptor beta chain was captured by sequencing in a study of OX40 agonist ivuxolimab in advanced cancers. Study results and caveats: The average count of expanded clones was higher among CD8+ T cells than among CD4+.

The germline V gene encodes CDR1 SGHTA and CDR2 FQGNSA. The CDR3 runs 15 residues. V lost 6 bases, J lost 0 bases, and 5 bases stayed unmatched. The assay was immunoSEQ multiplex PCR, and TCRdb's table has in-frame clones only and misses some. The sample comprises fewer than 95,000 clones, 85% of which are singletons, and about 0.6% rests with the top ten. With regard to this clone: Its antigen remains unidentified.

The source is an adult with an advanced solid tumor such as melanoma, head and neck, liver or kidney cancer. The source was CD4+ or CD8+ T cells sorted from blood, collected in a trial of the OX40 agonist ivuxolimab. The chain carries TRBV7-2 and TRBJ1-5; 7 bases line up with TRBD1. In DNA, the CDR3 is TGTGCCAGCAGGAGTCAGGGGGATAGCAATCAGCCCCAGCATTTT. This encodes CASRSQGDSNQPQHF.